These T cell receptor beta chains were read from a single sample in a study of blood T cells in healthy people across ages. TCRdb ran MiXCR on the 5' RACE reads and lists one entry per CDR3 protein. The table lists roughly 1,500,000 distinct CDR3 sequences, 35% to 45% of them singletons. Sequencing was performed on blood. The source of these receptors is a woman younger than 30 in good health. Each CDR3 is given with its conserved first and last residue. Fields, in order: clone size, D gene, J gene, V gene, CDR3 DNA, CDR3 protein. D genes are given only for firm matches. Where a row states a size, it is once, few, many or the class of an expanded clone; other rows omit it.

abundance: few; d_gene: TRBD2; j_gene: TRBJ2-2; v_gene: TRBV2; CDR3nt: TGTGCCAGCAGTGGAGGGACTAGCTTGGCCGGGGAGCTGTTTTTT; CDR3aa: CASSGGTSLAGELFF
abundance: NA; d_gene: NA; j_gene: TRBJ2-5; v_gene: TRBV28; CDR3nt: TGTGCCAGCAGTGACCCTAGGGGCGAAGAGACCCAGTACTTC; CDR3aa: CASSDPRGEETQYF
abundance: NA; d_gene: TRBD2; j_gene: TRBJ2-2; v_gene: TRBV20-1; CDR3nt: TGCAGTGCTAGCGGGAGCGGGAGAGGAATCGGGGAGCTGTTTTTT; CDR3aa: CSASGSGRGIGELFF
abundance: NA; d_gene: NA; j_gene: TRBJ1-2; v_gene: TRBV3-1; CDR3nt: TGTGCCAGCAGCCAAGATGGCAGGAATGGCTACACCTTC; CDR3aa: CASSQDGRNGYTF
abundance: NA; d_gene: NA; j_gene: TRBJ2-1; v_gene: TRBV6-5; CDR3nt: TGTGCCAGCAGTTACTCGGGCGGCGGTCGGGTCAATGAGCAGTTCTTC; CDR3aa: CASSYSGGGRVNEQFF
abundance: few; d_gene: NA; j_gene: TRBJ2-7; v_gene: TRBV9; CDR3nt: TGTGCCAGCAGCGTTGCCCCTAGCACCTACGAGCAGTACTTC; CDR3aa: CASSVAPSTYEQYF
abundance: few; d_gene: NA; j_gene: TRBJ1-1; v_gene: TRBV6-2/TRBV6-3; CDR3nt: TGTGCCAGCAGTGATGGGCCGTCGAAGGAAGCTTTCTTT; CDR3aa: CASSDGPSKEAFF
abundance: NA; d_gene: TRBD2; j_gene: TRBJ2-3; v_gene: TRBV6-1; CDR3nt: TGTGCCAGCAGGATACTAGCGGGTACGAGCACAGATACGCAGTATTTT; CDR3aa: CASRILAGTSTDTQYF
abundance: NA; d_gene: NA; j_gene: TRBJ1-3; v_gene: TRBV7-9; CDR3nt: TGTGCCAGCAGCTCCGCGAGTGGAAACACCATATATTTT; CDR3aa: CASSSASGNTIYF
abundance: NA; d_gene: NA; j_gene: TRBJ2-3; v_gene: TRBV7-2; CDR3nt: TGTGCCAGCCTCCTAGGCCCATTGGATACGCAGTATTTT; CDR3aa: CASLLGPLDTQYF
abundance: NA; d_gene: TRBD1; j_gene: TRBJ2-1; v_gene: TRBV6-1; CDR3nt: TGTGCCAGCAGCCGATATCCCCGGGACAGAGTGTTCAATGAGCAGTTCTTC; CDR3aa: CASSRYPRDRVFNEQFF
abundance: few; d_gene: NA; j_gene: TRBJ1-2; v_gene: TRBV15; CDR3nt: TGTGCCACCAGCAGTGAGAGGGGGAGCTATGGCTACACCTTC; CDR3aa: CATSSERGSYGYTF
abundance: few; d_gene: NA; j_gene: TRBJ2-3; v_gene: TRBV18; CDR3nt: TGTGCCAGCTCACCCCCCAGGGGTAGCGGCACAGATACGCAGTATTTT; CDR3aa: CASSPPRGSGTDTQYF
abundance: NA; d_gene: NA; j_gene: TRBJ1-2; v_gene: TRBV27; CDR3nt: TGTGCCAGCAGCTACGGGGCAGGGCGGTATGGCTACACCTTC; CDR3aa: CASSYGAGRYGYTF
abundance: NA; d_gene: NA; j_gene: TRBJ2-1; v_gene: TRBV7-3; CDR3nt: TGTGCCAGCAGCGCGGGGCTCTCCTACAATGAGCAGTTCTTC; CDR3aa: CASSAGLSYNEQFF
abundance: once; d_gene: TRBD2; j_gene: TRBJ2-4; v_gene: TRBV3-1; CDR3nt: TGTGCCAGCAGCCCGTTTTCGAGCGGGGTGTTGTACTTC; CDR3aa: CASSPFSSGVLYF
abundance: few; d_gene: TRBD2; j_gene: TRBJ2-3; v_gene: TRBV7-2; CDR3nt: TGTGCCAGCAGCCTAGCTAGCGGGGGTACCTTTAAACACACAGATACGCAGTATTTT; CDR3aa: CASSLASGGTFKHTDTQYF